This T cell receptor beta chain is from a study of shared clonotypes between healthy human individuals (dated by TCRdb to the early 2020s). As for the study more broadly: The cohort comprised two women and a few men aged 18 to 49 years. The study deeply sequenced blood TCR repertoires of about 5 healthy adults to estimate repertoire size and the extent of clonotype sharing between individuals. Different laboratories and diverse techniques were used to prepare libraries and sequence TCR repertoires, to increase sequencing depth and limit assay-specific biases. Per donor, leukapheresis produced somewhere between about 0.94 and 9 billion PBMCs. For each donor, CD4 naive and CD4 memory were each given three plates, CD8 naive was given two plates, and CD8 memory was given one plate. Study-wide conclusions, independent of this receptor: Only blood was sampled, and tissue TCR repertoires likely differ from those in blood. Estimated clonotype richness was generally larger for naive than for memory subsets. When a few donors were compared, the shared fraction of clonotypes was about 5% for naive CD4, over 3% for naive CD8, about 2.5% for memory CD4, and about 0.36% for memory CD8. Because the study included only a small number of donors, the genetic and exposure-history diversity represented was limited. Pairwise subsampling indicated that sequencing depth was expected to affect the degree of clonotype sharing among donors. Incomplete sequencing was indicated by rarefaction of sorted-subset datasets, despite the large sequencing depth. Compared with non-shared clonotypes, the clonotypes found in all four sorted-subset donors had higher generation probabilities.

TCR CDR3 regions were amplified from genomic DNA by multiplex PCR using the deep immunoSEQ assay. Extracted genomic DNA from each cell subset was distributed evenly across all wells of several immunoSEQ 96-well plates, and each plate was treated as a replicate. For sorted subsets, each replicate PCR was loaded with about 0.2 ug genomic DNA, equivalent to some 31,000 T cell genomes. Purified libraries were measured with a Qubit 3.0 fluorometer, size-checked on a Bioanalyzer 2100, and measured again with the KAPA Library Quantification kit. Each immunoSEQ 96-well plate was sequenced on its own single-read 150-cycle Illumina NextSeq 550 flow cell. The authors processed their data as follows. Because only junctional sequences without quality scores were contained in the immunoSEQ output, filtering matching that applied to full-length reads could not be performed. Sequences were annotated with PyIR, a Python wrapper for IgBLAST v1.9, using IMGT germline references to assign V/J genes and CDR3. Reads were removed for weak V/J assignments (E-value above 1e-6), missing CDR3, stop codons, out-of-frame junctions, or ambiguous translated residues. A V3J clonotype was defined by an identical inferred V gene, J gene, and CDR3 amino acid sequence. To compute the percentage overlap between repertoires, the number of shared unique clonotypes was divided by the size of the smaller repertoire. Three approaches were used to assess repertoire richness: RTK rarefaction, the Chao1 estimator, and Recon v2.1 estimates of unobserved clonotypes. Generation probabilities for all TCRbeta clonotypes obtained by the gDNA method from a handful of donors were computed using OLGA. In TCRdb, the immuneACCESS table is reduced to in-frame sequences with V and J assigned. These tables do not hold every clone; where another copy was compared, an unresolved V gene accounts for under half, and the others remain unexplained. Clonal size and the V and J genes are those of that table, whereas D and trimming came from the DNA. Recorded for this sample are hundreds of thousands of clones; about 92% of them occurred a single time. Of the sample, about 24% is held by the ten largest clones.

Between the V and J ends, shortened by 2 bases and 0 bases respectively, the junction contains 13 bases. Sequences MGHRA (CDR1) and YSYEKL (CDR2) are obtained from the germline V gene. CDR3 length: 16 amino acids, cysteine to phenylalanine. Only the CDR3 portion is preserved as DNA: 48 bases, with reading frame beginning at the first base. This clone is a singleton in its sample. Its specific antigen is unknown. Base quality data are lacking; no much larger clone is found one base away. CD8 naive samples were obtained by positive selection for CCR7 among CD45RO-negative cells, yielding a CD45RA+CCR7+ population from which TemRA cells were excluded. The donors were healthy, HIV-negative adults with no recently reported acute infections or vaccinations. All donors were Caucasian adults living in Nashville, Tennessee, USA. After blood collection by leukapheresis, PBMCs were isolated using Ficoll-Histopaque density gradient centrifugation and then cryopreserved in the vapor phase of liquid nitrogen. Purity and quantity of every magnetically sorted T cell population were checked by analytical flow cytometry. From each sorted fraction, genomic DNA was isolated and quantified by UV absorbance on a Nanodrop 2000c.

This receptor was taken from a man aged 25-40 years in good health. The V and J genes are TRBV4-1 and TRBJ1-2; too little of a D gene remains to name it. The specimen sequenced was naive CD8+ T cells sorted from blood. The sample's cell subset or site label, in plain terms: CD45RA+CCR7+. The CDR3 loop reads CASSQNHVDANYGYTF. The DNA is TGCGCCAGCAGCCAAAACCATGTTGACGCTAACTATGGCTACACCTTC.